One and the same sample provided the 20 T cell receptor beta chains below, sequenced in a study of post-analysis software for immune sequencing data. Unique molecular identifiers tagged the TCR beta cDNA libraries. Via MiXCR, TCRdb re-called the PCR reads, giving one row per CDR3 protein. The table records 600,000 to 700,000 distinct CDR3 sequences, 55% to 60% of them present only once. These receptors have no known antigen. Study-level points and caveats: Compared with controls, patients had more of about 5 TRBV segments, including TRBV5-6, TRBV5-1 and TRBV20-1.

Sequences were obtained from blood. The receptors shown here come from a girl aged 2-10 years with multiple sclerosis.

This chain connects TRBV20-1 to TRBJ2-1; D possibly matches TRBD1 or TRBD2 (6 bases each). The CDR3 has 15 amino acids. With 3 bases removed from V and 4 bases from J, the gap between germline ends came to 16 bases. Germline V gene data show CDR1 as DFQATT and CDR2 as SNEGSKA (reference sequence). Written as DNA, the CDR3 is TGCAGTGCTAGTTCGGGGGCGGGTGGGTACAATGAGCAGTTCTTC. This codes for CSASSGAGGYNEQFF.

This chain joins TRBV20-1 and TRBJ2-3, with a weak D call TRBD2 (5 bases). V was clipped by 3 bases and J by 0 bases, with 13 bases between them. This CDR3 is 15 amino acids long. The germline gives CDR1 DFQATT, CDR2 SNEGSKA (reference sequence). The CDR3 coding sequence is TGCAGTGCTAGTTGGGCGGGTTCTAGCACAGATACGCAGTATTTT. The encoded protein is CSASWAGSSTDTQYF.

This chain connects TRBV6-2 or TRBV6-3 to TRBJ2-3, with D unclear. Trimming removed 5 bases from V and 0 bases from J, with 9 bases in between. Germline-derived CDR1 and CDR2 are MNHEY and SVGEGT. The CDR3 sequence is 14 residues long. DNA for the CDR3: TGTGCCAGCAGTACTAAATCGAGCACAGATACGCAGTATTTT. It specifies CASSTKSSTDTQYF.

The V and J genes are TRBV14 and TRBJ2-5, with D maybe TRBD2 (7 bases). The germline gives CDR1 SGHDN, CDR2 FVKESK. The CDR3 has 14 residues. V was shortened by 4 bases and J by 5 bases, with 14 bases between the two germline ends. CDR3 protein: CASSLGGLGETQYF. CDR3 DNA sequence: TGTGCCAGCAGCCTCGGGGGGCTAGGGGAGACCCAGTACTTC.

The genes are TRBV11-2 and TRBJ2-7; no firm D call. The V gene's germline CDR1 is SGHAT and CDR2 FQNNGV. The CDR3 totals 16 residues. V was trimmed by 3 bases and J by 0 bases, leaving 15 bases between them. CDR3 loop: CASSFSRSHGSYEQYF. In nucleotides, the CDR3 is TGTGCCAGCAGCTTCTCGAGGTCTCACGGCTCCTACGAGCAGTACTTC.

The rearrangement uses TRBV7-9 and TRBJ1-2; D gene uncertain. CDR1 and CDR2 from the germline V gene are SEHNR and FQNEAQ (reference sequence). The germline V and J ends were trimmed by 5 bases and 2 bases, with 9 bases remaining between them. This CDR3 is 13 amino acids long. CDR3 residues: CASSGPGNYGYTF. As DNA, the CDR3 is TGTGCCAGCAGCGGCCCGGGAAACTATGGCTACACCTTC.

The chain combines TRBV6-2 or TRBV6-3 with TRBJ2-1; TRBD1 matches 9 bases. Looked up from germline, CDR1 is MNHEY and CDR2 is SVGEGT. This CDR3 comprises 17 residues. V shed 0 bases and J 10 bases; nucleotides not matched to a gene: 13. The CDR3 sequence is CASSYSSRDRDGEEQFF. CDR3 nucleotides: TGTGCCAGCAGTTACTCGAGTAGGGACAGGGATGGTGAGGAGCAGTTCTTC.

V and J are TRBV20-1 and TRBJ2-3, with D uncertain. V was pared by 2 bases and J by 0 bases, with 9 bases between. The CDR3 has 14 amino acids. The germline gives CDR1 DFQATT, CDR2 SNEGSKA (reference sequence). The CDR3 sequence is CSARRSFSTDTQYF. The CDR3 DNA is TGCAGTGCTAGACGAAGTTTTAGCACAGATACGCAGTATTTT.

The chain couples TRBV13 to TRBJ2-1; 10 positions agree with TRBD1. The V gene's germline CDR1 is PRHDT and CDR2 FYEKMQ (reference sequence). V trimming: 8 bases; J trimming: 4 bases; junction bases outside the gene matches: 8. The CDR3 is 15 residues long. DNA for the CDR3: TGTGCCAGCTTTATCCGGGACAGGGGTTACAATGAGCAGTTCTTC. The encoded protein is CASFIRDRGYNEQFF.

J is TRBJ1-1 and V is TRBV18; D remains unclear. Trimming took 4 bases from V and 1 from J, leaving 13 bases between them. Germline values: CDR1 KGHSH, CDR2 LQKENI. The CDR3 is 15 residues long. DNA for the CDR3: TGTGCCAGCTCACGGATCGGAAGCGGGAACACTGAAGCTTTCTTT. This translates into CASSRIGSGNTEAFF.

The genes are TRBV5-1 and TRBJ2-1; the D is unclear. V was cut by 3 bases and J by 5 bases, with 18 bases left in between. Germline-derived CDR1 and CDR2 are SGHRS and YFSETQ. The CDR3 covers 16 residues. The CDR3 sequence is CASSSGAAVLNNEQFF. The CDR3, as DNA: TGCGCCAGCAGCTCGGGCGCCGCTGTACTGAACAATGAGCAGTTCTTC.

This clonotype appeared a single time. This sequence joins TRBV9 and TRBJ2-3, with D perhaps given as TRBD1 or TRBD2 (5 bases each). The V end was cut by 3 bases, the J end by 0 bases, with 14 bases between. From germline, CDR1 is SGDLS and CDR2 YYNGEE. This CDR3 comprises 16 residues. This CDR3 is CASSGDGDPSTDTQYF. The CDR3 nucleotides are TGTGCCAGCAGCGGGGATGGGGACCCTAGCACAGATACGCAGTATTTT.

The chain is built from TRBV10-1 and TRBJ2-3; weak D call: TRBD2 (5 bases). V was pared by 6 bases and J by 5 bases, with 12 bases between. CDR1 is WNHNN, CDR2 SYGVQD, per germline (reference sequence). This CDR3 region has 13 residues. The CDR3 sequence: CASRASRIDTQYF. DNA of the CDR3: TGCGCCAGCAGGGCTAGCCGGATAGATACGCAGTATTTT.

CDR3 sequence: CSVASLAGGGVEQFF. The CDR3 region has the DNA TGCAGCGTCGCTTCCCTAGCGGGAGGAGGAGTTGAGCAGTTCTTC. This sequence joins TRBV29-1 and TRBJ2-1; 11 bases line up with TRBD2. Germline loops: CDR1 SQVTM, CDR2 ANQGSEA. The ends lost 6 bases at V and 9 bases at J; junction bases unmatched: 13. This CDR3 comprises 15 residues.

The CDR3 DNA reads as TGCGCCAGCAGCTGGGCCGGGACAGGGGACACTGAAGCTTTCTTT. Translated: CASSWAGTGDTEAFF. This rearrangement joins TRBV5-1 to TRBJ1-1; 10 bases are a match to TRBD1. The CDR3 runs 15 residues. The germline V gene has CDR1 SGHRS and CDR2 YFSETQ. The ends lost 3 bases at V and 3 bases at J; junction bases unmatched: 5.

This clonotype was observed a handful of times. The chain joins TRBV29-1 to TRBJ1-2; the D gene is possibly TRBD1 (6 bases). V was clipped by 6 bases and J by 4 bases, with 18 bases between them. Looked up from germline, CDR1 is SQVTM and CDR2 is ANQGSEA. This CDR3 has 14 amino acids. The CDR3 DNA follows: TGCAGCGTCCCGCGGGGCGCAGGGGTCTATGGCTACACCTTC. Residues: CSVPRGAGVYGYTF.

V and J are TRBV7-3 and TRBJ2-1, with TRBD2 identical over 11 bases. V dropped 3 bases and J dropped 7; count of bases not matched to a gene: 8. Germline V gene data show CDR1 as SGHTA and CDR2 as FQGTGA. This CDR3 is 16 amino acids long. CDR3 loop: CASSLGPGLAENEQFF. CDR3 sequence (DNA): TGTGCCAGCAGCTTGGGTCCGGGACTAGCGGAGAATGAGCAGTTCTTC.

In its sample, this clonotype was seen a few times. The rearrangement links TRBV20-1 to TRBJ2-1, with 12 nucleotides matching TRBD2. The CDR3 is made up of 15 amino acids. Germline V gene sequence: CDR1 DFQATT, CDR2 SNEGSKA (reference sequence). This chain's CDR3 is CSLSPLAGGYNEQFF. CDR3 nucleotides: TGCAGCCTAAGTCCACTAGCGGGAGGCTACAATGAGCAGTTCTTC.

This clonotype has more than one count but fewer than ten. The chain is built from TRBV10-3 and TRBJ1-1; no firm D call. Trimming cost V 2 bases and J 5 bases, with 6 bases left between them. Germline V gives CDR1 ENHRY, CDR2 SYGVKD. CDR3 length: 12 residues. For the CDR3, the DNA is TGTGCCATCAGTGAGGGGGTTACTGAAGCTTTCTTT. This encodes CAISEGVTEAFF.

In DNA form, the CDR3 reads TGCGCCAGCAGCCCCCCCAATGGGGCCAACGTCCTGACTTTC. The encoded protein is CASSPPNGANVLTF. V gene TRBV4-1 combines with J gene TRBJ2-6; no clear D. Trimming took off 4 bases at V and 3 bases at J, with 7 bases between the two ends. CDR1 and CDR2 (germline): MGHRA, YSYEKL. The CDR3 has 14 residues.